This paragraph reports one TCR beta chain. Its specific antigen is unknown. Per-base qualities were not stored, and no clone one base away is much larger. TCR beta CDR3 regions were amplified from RNA transcripts. The TCR CDR3 was subjected to a first round of RT-PCR using the HTBI primer set and the Qiagen OneStep RT-PCR kit. Libraries were constructed in a second round of multiplex PCR, after which size selection and purification were carried out. Paired-end sequencing of the libraries was performed with 100 bp reads on an Illumina HiSeq2000. In the paper's pipeline: SOAPnuke was used to process the raw data, throwing out any read that contained adapters or uncalled bases, had a mean Phred below 15, or lacked an exact constant-primer or identifier match. COPE v1.2.5 was used to merge the high-quality paired reads, and each unique nucleotide sequence was defined as a clonotype. MiTCR v1.1 was used to align the clonotypes against IMGT TRBV, TRBD and TRBJ reference segments. Only V-J combinations with frequency above 0.0001, covering approximately 99% of repertoires, were analysed. The TCS score was defined as F50 (clonal expansion) divided by E x V (chaos), with BLOSUM62-based TCRdist calculated between CDR3 peptides within each V-J. Welch's t-statistics and random forest reduced 514 V-J features to roughly 13, which were used in a naive Bayes classifier (R e1071). Thyroid-blood repertoire similarity was quantified with the Morisita-Horn index. TCRdb passed the public sequencing reads through fastp at Q25 and MiXCR, retaining productive beta sequences. All rows with the same CDR3 protein become a single entry with the most common DNA and genes. These V and J calls are TCRdb output, not the study's own analysis. The sample table records 530,000 or so distinct CDR3 sequences; approximately 44% of these occur just once. More than 7% of the sample belongs to the ten largest clones.

CDR1 SQVTM and CDR2 ANQGSEA were looked up in the germline V gene. The CDR3 spans 13 residues, from the cysteine through the phenylalanine. Solely the CDR3 DNA is kept, with 39 bases framed from the first base. Between the V and J ends, shortened by 8 bases and 5 bases respectively, the junction contains 18 bases. Graves' hyperthyroidism was defined as stable when no progression to ophthalmopathy occurred over 18 months of follow-up. The hyperthyroidism patients were between 18 and 65 years old and newly diagnosed, with a disease duration of less than 2 months. Exclusion was applied to patients with uncontrolled infections, other autoimmune diseases, pregnancy or lactation. Diagnoses were established on the basis of clinical symptoms, serum thyroxine and TRAb, thyroid ultrasound, and orbital computed tomography. Total RNA was extracted using Trizol reagent, and RNA quality was assessed on an Agilent 2100 Bioanalyzer.

This entry belongs to a study of T cells in Graves' hyperthyroidism and ophthalmopathy (dated by TCRdb to between 2018 and 2021). Regarding the study in general: To identify TCR V-J signatures that set the groups apart, the researchers used a discovery cohort of 100 patients, made up of roughly 40 with Graves' ophthalmopathy and 57 with stable Graves' hyperthyroidism. Whether ophthalmopathy could be predicted prospectively was tested in an independent validation cohort made up of roughly 19 hyperthyroidism patients plus 17 patients who later progressed to ophthalmopathy. The approximately 98 discovery patients were randomly divided into training and test sets at a 7:3 ratio. Thyroid tissue and blood T-cell repertoires from about six Graves' hyperthyroidism patients were also compared in the study. After sampling, hyperthyroidism patients received methimazole starting at 30 mg daily, and ophthalmopathy patients received high-dose intravenous methylprednisolone. The paper reports TCR Vbeta CDR3 sequencing of some 140 peripheral blood samples: some 41 ophthalmopathy, around 80 hyperthyroidism and roughly 17 progressor patients.

General findings and caveats noted by the study authors: In cross-validation, a model built on a 13 V-J signature told ophthalmopathy apart from stable hyperthyroidism with approximately 90% sensitivity and around 83% specificity, and in testing the same model reached 80%/75%. Sample size was not statistically predetermined, and blinding of investigators to group allocation was not performed. Blood samples also contained most of the expanded thyroid clonotypes (frequency above 0.001), which suggests that blood repertoires may reflect thyroid immune responses. In validation, the model predicted progression to ophthalmopathy a median of about 6 months before onset, with about 67% sensitivity and 72.22% specificity.

The sequence came from a woman under 30 with Graves' hyperthyroidism. Sequences were obtained from peripheral blood or thyroid tissue (not recorded which). The V and J segments used are TRBV29-1 and TRBJ2-5; a tentative D call is TRBD2 (6 bases match). The CDR3 protein is CSILTSRWETQYF. In nucleotides, the sequence is TGCAGCATCCTGACTAGTCGCTGGGAGACCCAGTACTTC.